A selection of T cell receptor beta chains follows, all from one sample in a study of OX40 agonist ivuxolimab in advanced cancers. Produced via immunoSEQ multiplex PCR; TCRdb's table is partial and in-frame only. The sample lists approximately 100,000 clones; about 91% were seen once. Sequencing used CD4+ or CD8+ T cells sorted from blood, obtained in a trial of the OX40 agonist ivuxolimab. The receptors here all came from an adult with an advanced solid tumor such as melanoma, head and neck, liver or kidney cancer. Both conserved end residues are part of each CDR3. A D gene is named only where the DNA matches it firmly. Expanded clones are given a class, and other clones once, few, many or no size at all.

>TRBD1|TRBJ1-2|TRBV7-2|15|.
TGTGCCAGCAGCTTAGCCGGGACAGGGAACTATGGCTACACCTTC
CASSLAGTGNYGYTF
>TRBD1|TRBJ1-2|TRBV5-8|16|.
TGTGCCAGCAGCTCAATTGGACAGGGACCTTTCTATGGCTACACCTTC
CASSSIGQGPFYGYTF
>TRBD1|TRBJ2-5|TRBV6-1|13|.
TGTGCCACCAAGACAGGGGCTCAAGAGACCCAGTACTTC
CATKTGAQETQYF
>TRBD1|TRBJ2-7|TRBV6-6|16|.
TGTGCCAGCAGTTACTCCGGGGGGACAGGGCTGAGGGAGCAGTACTTC
CASSYSGGTGLREQYF
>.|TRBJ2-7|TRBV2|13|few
TGTGCCAGCAGTCCCACGGTGCGGTACGAGCAGTACTTC
CASSPTVRYEQYF
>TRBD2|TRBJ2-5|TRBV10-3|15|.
TGTGCCATCAGTGATAGGACTAGCGGGGGTGAGACCCAGTACTTC
CAISDRTSGGETQYF
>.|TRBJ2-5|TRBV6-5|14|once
TGTGCCAGCAGTGAAGGACTGATCGCGGGGACCCAGTACTTC
CASSEGLIAGTQYF
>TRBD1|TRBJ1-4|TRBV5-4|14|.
TGTGCCAGCAGCTTGGGACAGGGTCGTGAAAAACTGTTTTTT
CASSLGQGREKLFF
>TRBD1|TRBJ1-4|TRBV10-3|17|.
TGTGCCATCAGCCGAGAAGCGGGACAGGCAAATAATGAAAAACTGTTTTTT
CAISREAGQANNEKLFF
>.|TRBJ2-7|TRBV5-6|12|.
TGTGCCAGCAGCTGGGGTCCGGGCGAGCAGTACTTC
CASSWGPGEQYF
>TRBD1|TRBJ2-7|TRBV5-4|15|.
TGTGCCAGCAGCTTGAGGGGGACAGGGGCTGGCGAGCAGTACTTC
CASSLRGTGAGEQYF
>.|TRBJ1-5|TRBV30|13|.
TGTGCCTGGAATGGGGAGGGCAATCAGCCCCAGCATTTT
CAWNGEGNQPQHF
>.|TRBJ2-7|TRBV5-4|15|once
TGTGCCAGCAGTCCAGGGGGGGGGTTGTCCTACGAGCAGTACTTC
CASSPGGGLSYEQYF
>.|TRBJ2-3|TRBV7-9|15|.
TGTGCCAGCAGCTTAGCAACGGGGTTCACAGATACGCAGTATTTT
CASSLATGFTDTQYF
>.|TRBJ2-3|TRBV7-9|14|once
TGTGCCAGCAGCTTAACGGGACTCACAGATACGCAGTATTTT
CASSLTGLTDTQYF
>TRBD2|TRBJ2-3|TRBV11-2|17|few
TGTGCCAGCAGCTTCAGGACTAGCGGGGATAGCACAGATACGCAGTATTTT
CASSFRTSGDSTDTQYF